This is a list of T cell receptor beta chains from one sample in a study of identical twins. TCRdb re-analysed the 5' RACE reads in MiXCR, keeping a single row per CDR3 protein. Seen here are about 730,000 distinct CDR3 sequences, approximately 22% observed once, and the top ten hold over 4%. This sample also appeared in a second study, on T cells expressing NK-cell markers.

What was sequenced was PBMCs. These receptors were obtained from a woman aged 18-35 years in good health. The CDR3 runs from the conserved cysteine through the conserved F or W. The order of the fields is V gene, clone size, D gene, J gene, CDR3 DNA, CDR3 protein. The D gene is left open where the match is weak. Some rows mark clone size as missing; the rest say once, few, many or name a class of expanded clone.

V: TRBV4-2
size: .
D: TRBD1
J: TRBJ2-5
DNA: TGTGCCAGCAGGTCAACAGGGGAAGAGACCCAGTACTTC
CDR3: CASRSTGEETQYF

V: TRBV29-1
size: .
D: TRBD2
J: TRBJ2-3
DNA: TGCAGCGCTGCCGGGACTAGCGGTGGGCATAGCACAGATACGCAGTATTTT
CDR3: CSAAGTSGGHSTDTQYF

V: TRBV6-2/TRBV6-3
size: once
D: .
J: TRBJ2-5
DNA: TGTGCCAGCAGTTCGGATCGGCGGAGAGAGACCCAGTACTTC
CDR3: CASSSDRRRETQYF

V: TRBV4-3
size: few
D: .
J: TRBJ2-5
DNA: TGCGCCAGCAGCCAAGAAGTTGGTGGTTCGGGAGAGACCCAGTACTTC
CDR3: CASSQEVGGSGETQYF

V: TRBV5-1
size: .
D: .
J: TRBJ2-7
DNA: TGCGCCAGCAGCTCCCCCCCTCCCGTCGGAAACGAGCAGTACTTC
CDR3: CASSSPPPVGNEQYF

V: TRBV6-1
size: few
D: TRBD1
J: TRBJ2-2
DNA: TGTGCCAGCAGTCGGACAGGGGACACCGGGGAGCTGTTTTTT
CDR3: CASSRTGDTGELFF

V: TRBV12-3/TRBV12-4
size: .
D: TRBD1
J: TRBJ2-2
DNA: TGTGCCAGCAGGGGACAGGGGGCGGACACCGGGGAGCTGTTTTTT
CDR3: CASRGQGADTGELFF

V: TRBV3-1
size: .
D: .
J: TRBJ2-5
DNA: TGTGCCAGCAGCCGAAGATTGATTGACCGGGATGAGACCCAGTACTTC
CDR3: CASSRRLIDRDETQYF

V: TRBV10-2
size: .
D: TRBD1
J: TRBJ2-5
DNA: TGCGCCAGCAAGCCAGCTAGCAACAGGGGAGAGACCCAGTACTTC
CDR3: CASKPASNRGETQYF

V: TRBV27
size: few
D: TRBD1
J: TRBJ2-3
DNA: TGTGCCAGCAGTTTAGTGGGACAGGGACGCACAGATACGCAGTATTTT
CDR3: CASSLVGQGRTDTQYF

V: TRBV9
size: .
D: .
J: TRBJ2-7
DNA: TGTGCCAGCAGCCCCTCGGGAGTCGAGCAGTACTTC
CDR3: CASSPSGVEQYF

V: TRBV2
size: many
D: .
J: TRBJ2-1
DNA: TGTGCCAGCAGTGAAGGAAGTTCCTACAATGAGCAGTTCTTC
CDR3: CASSEGSSYNEQFF

V: TRBV12-3/TRBV12-4
size: few
D: .
J: TRBJ1-2
DNA: TGTGCCAGCAGTTACGTCATCGGGGGCACGGATGGCTACACCTTC
CDR3: CASSYVIGGTDGYTF

V: TRBV15
size: .
D: TRBD2
J: TRBJ2-1
DNA: TGTGCCACCAGCAGGTCACGCCAGCTAGCGGCCGTGGAAGATGAGCAGTTCTTC
CDR3: CATSRSRQLAAVEDEQFF

V: TRBV5-1
size: few
D: .
J: TRBJ2-1
DNA: TGCGCCAGCAGCACCCGGGGAGATTCCTACAATGAGCAGTTCTTC
CDR3: CASSTRGDSYNEQFF

V: TRBV6-5
size: .
D: TRBD1
J: TRBJ1-2
DNA: TGTGCCAGCAGTTACCTCGCGCAGGGGGCGGGAAACTATGGCTACACCTTC
CDR3: CASSYLAQGAGNYGYTF

V: TRBV9
size: few
D: .
J: TRBJ2-3
DNA: TGTGCCAGCAGCGTAGATTACTCTAGCACAGATACGCAGTATTTT
CDR3: CASSVDYSSTDTQYF

V: TRBV12-3/TRBV12-4
size: many
D: .
J: TRBJ2-1
DNA: TGTGCCAGCAGTGCGGGGGACACTTACAATGAGCAGTTCTTC
CDR3: CASSAGDTYNEQFF

V: TRBV3-1
size: few
D: TRBD2
J: TRBJ2-7
DNA: TGTGCCAGCAGCCAAAGGGGGACTAGCGGACGGCAGTACTTC
CDR3: CASSQRGTSGRQYF

V: TRBV3-1
size: .
D: TRBD2
J: TRBJ2-6
DNA: TGTGCCTCCTGCCCCGGGACTAGCAGCTCTGGGGCCAACGTCCTGACTTTC
CDR3: CASCPGTSSSGANVLTF

V: TRBV20-1
size: many
D: TRBD1
J: TRBJ2-5
DNA: TGCAGTGTCCGGACAGGGACTTCCCAAGAGACCCAGTACTTC
CDR3: CSVRTGTSQETQYF

V: TRBV20-1
size: .
D: TRBD2
J: TRBJ2-5
DNA: TGCAGTGCAAGAGGACTAGCGGGAAAATTGGAGACCCAGTACTTC
CDR3: CSARGLAGKLETQYF

V: TRBV20-1
size: .
D: .
J: TRBJ2-2
DNA: TGCAGTGCTAGCGATGGGACACGGGAAGGTGCCGGGGAGCTGTTTTTT
CDR3: CSASDGTREGAGELFF

V: TRBV25-1
size: .
D: TRBD2
J: TRBJ2-1
DNA: TGTGCCAGCAGTGGAGCGGGATGGGGCTACAATGAGCAGTTCTTC
CDR3: CASSGAGWGYNEQFF

V: TRBV7-8
size: few
D: .
J: TRBJ2-7
DNA: TGTGCCAGCAGCTTAAGGACGGAAGCCTACGAGCAGTACTTC
CDR3: CASSLRTEAYEQYF

V: TRBV5-1
size: .
D: .
J: TRBJ2-1
DNA: TGCGCCAGCAGCTCCCCGGTCGAAGAGCAGTTCTTC
CDR3: CASSSPVEEQFF

V: TRBV12-3/TRBV12-4
size: .
D: .
J: TRBJ1-2
DNA: TGTGCCAGCACCCTTGGGGAGGGTGTCCAGGGCTATGGCTACACCTTC
CDR3: CASTLGEGVQGYGYTF

V: TRBV2
size: .
D: .
J: TRBJ2-2
DNA: TGTGCCAGCAGTGGGATTAGGAACACCGGGGAGCTGTTTTTT
CDR3: CASSGIRNTGELFF

V: TRBV27
size: many
D: .
J: TRBJ2-7
DNA: TGTGCCAGCAGTCATGATCACAGGGCCTACGAGCAGTACTTC
CDR3: CASSHDHRAYEQYF

V: TRBV27
size: few
D: .
J: TRBJ2-1
DNA: TGTGCCAGCCGGGAGTCTTCCAATGAGCAGTTCTTC
CDR3: CASRESSNEQFF

V: TRBV27
size: .
D: .
J: TRBJ1-2
DNA: TGTGCCAGCAGTTTAGGGGGGGTCTCTCATGGCTACACCTTC
CDR3: CASSLGGVSHGYTF

V: TRBV5-4
size: .
D: TRBD2
J: TRBJ2-7
DNA: TGTGCCAGCAGCTCTGGAGGGACTACTCTCTCCTACGAGCAGTACTTC
CDR3: CASSSGGTTLSYEQYF

V: TRBV30
size: few
D: TRBD2
J: TRBJ2-3
DNA: TGTGCCTGGAACCTAGCGGGAGTAGGGGATAAGCAGTATTTT
CDR3: CAWNLAGVGDKQYF

V: TRBV7-2
size: .
D: .
J: TRBJ2-1
DNA: TGTGCCAGCAGCTTAACTGGACCCCGATCTTACAATGAGCAGTTCTTC
CDR3: CASSLTGPRSYNEQFF

V: TRBV5-1
size: .
D: .
J: TRBJ1-2
DNA: TGCGCCAGCAGCTCTGTAGGGGGGATGAGCGGCTACACCTTC
CDR3: CASSSVGGMSGYTF

V: TRBV12-3/TRBV12-4
size: .
D: .
J: TRBJ2-1
DNA: TGTGCCAGCAGAGACCCGATTAGCGAAGATACTATTTACAATGAGCAGTTCTTC
CDR3: CASRDPISEDTIYNEQFF

V: TRBV20-1
size: .
D: TRBD2
J: TRBJ2-2
DNA: TGCAGTGCATCGACTAGCGGATCGAACACCGGGGAGCTGTTTTTT
CDR3: CSASTSGSNTGELFF

V: TRBV20-1
size: .
D: TRBD2
J: TRBJ2-1
DNA: TGCAGTGCTAGAGATTCTTTCGGAACTAGCGGGAGCACCATTTACAATGAGCAGTTCTTC
CDR3: CSARDSFGTSGSTIYNEQFF

V: TRBV29-1
size: few
D: .
J: TRBJ2-5
DNA: TGCAGCGTTGAAGAGGAGCTTGAAGAGACCCAGTACTTC
CDR3: CSVEEELEETQYF

V: TRBV12-3/TRBV12-4
size: .
D: .
J: TRBJ1-4
DNA: TGTGCCAGCAGTTTAGCGCAATCGGGCCCAGGGGAAAAACTGTTTTTT
CDR3: CASSLAQSGPGEKLFF

V: TRBV3-1
size: .
D: .
J: TRBJ2-7
DNA: TGTGCCAGCTCCCGCGGAGGAGGGATTGAGCAGTACTTC
CDR3: CASSRGGGIEQYF

V: TRBV20-1
size: .
D: TRBD2
J: TRBJ2-3
DNA: TGCAGTGCTGAGGGACTTCTAGCGGGGAACACAGATACGCAGTATTTT
CDR3: CSAEGLLAGNTDTQYF

V: TRBV7-2
size: many
D: .
J: TRBJ2-3
DNA: TGTGCCAGCAGACCGGTTGGGTACTACACAGATACGCAGTATTTT
CDR3: CASRPVGYYTDTQYF

V: TRBV12-3/TRBV12-4
size: .
D: .
J: TRBJ1-1
DNA: TGTGCCAGCAGGAGTGTTTGGGCTGAAGCTTTCTTT
CDR3: CASRSVWAEAFF

V: TRBV27
size: .
D: .
J: TRBJ1-1
DNA: TGTGCCAGCAGGGACGGGGACCGTTTGACTGAAGCTTTCTTT
CDR3: CASRDGDRLTEAFF

V: TRBV6-1
size: many
D: TRBD2
J: TRBJ2-1
DNA: TGTGCCAGCAGTGAATCGGCGGGACTAGCGGGGGCTATTGAGCAGTTCTTC
CDR3: CASSESAGLAGAIEQFF